This entry concerns a single T cell receptor (beta chain). Antigen unknown. The repertoire was sequenced with immunoSEQ multiplex PCR; TCRdb's copy has only in-frame clones and lacks some. The repertoire includes 30,000 or so clones, just under 80% of them detected once, and roughly 3.2% sits in the top ten. Indicated time point: after neoadjuvant nivolumab, at surgical resection. The data were obtained in a study of neoadjuvant anti-PD-1 for oral cavity cancer. Study-level findings and limits: Post-nivolumab, blood T cell clonality was significantly elevated in non-responders. Each response group had just three patients in TCR analyses.

Germline V CDR1 and CDR2: ENHRY, SYGVKD. The V and J ends lost 7 bases and 0 bases respectively, with 5 bases between them. CDR3 length: 12 amino acids. This specimen consisted of PBMCs, obtained after nivolumab (anti-PD-1) treatment. The receptor's source is a person aged 40-85 years with oral cavity squamous cell carcinoma. The V and J genes are TRBV10-3 and TRBJ2-3; D gene ambiguous. CDR3: CAIMASTDTQYF. In DNA, the CDR3 is TGTGCCATCATGGCTAGCACAGATACGCAGTATTTT.